The present entry profiles one T cell receptor beta chain with its context. The entry originates in a study of blood T cell repertoires in COVID-19. The authors' processing: Amplification with reference gene primers provided the estimates of nucleated cell counts. Profiled with immunoSEQ multiplex PCR; TCRdb holds only in-frame clones, not every one. Clonal size and the V and J genes are those of that table, whereas D and trimming came from the DNA. The table lists approximately 360,000 clones, 80% to 85% of them singletons, with roughly 5.1% in the top ten. Germline V lookup: CDR1 LNHDA, CDR2 SQIVND (reference sequence). The CDR3 spans 17 residues. Trimming left V 5 bases short and J 0 bases short, with 17 bases between.

J is TRBJ1-5 and V is TRBV19, with D possibly TRBD1 on 5 matching bases. Sequencing used PBMCs or T cells enriched from blood (not recorded which). This TCR was sampled from a woman between 45 and 60 years old who had recovered from COVID-19. As DNA, the CDR3 is TGTGCCAGTAGTGCTAGCGACAGACAATATAGCAATCAGCCCCAGCATTTT. Its protein product is CASSASDRQYSNQPQHF.